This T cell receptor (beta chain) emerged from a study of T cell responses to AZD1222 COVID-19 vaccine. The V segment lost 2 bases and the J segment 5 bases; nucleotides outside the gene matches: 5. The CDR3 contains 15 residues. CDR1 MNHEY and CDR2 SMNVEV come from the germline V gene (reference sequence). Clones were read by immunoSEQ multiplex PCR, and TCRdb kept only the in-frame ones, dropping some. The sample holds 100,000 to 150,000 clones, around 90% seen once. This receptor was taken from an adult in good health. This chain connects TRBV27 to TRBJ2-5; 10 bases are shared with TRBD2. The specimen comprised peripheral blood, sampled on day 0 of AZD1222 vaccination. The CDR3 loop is CASSLLAGAWETQYF. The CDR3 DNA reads TGTGCCAGCAGTTTACTAGCGGGAGCTTGGGAGACCCAGTACTTC.